The rows below give T cell receptor beta chains drawn from one sample of a study of shared clonotypes between healthy human individuals. TCRdb's table, derived via immunoSEQ multiplex PCR, lists solely in-frame clones and lacks some. The sample lists under 1,100,000 clones, around three quarters occurring once. The sample comprised memory CD4+ T cells from PBMCs. Every receptor here comes from a young man in good health. Some clones in this sample may be carry-over from other donors' samples. CDR3s include the opening cysteine and the closing phenylalanine or tryptophan. Each record gives: D gene, clone size, V gene, J gene, CDR3 protein, CDR3 DNA. The D gene is left open where the match is weak. The size of a clone is reported for some rows only, either as once, few or many, or as a class for expanded clones.

-	-	TRBV7-3	TRBJ2-2	CASSTGRSGELFF	TGTGCCAGCAGCACGGGGCGTAGCGGGGAGCTGTTTTTT
-	-	TRBV29-1	TRBJ2-7	CSVVGFREQYF	TGCAGCGTCGTTGGGTTTCGCGAGCAGTACTTC
TRBD1	-	TRBV28	TRBJ1-1	CASSSMRTGSRLTEAFF	TGTGCCAGCAGTTCAATGAGGACAGGTAGTAGATTGACTGAAGCTTTCTTT
TRBD1	-	TRBV5-6	TRBJ2-5	CASSLVRQGWRETQYF	TGTGCCAGCAGCTTGGTTCGACAGGGATGGCGAGAGACCCAGTACTTC
TRBD1	-	TRBV5-1	TRBJ1-1	CASSPGTGVAEAFF	TGCGCCAGCAGCCCCGGGACAGGGGTTGCTGAAGCTTTCTTT
TRBD1	-	TRBV6-1	TRBJ2-2	CATGRDRAGTGELFF	TGTGCCACGGGCCGGGACAGGGCGGGCACCGGGGAGCTGTTTTTT
-	-	TRBV7-8	TRBJ1-2	CASSFTDSYGYTF	TGTGCCAGCAGCTTTACCGATTCCTATGGCTACACCTTC
TRBD1	-	TRBV7-9	TRBJ2-5	CASSYGTGGETQYF	TGTGCCAGCAGCTACGGGACAGGGGGAGAGACCCAGTACTTC
-	-	TRBV7-9	TRBJ1-1	CASGAGSLNTEAFF	TGTGCCAGCGGGGCGGGCAGCTTGAACACTGAAGCTTTCTTT
TRBD1	-	TRBV28	TRBJ1-2	CASRTPDRGSYTF	TGTGCCAGCAGAACCCCGGACAGGGGAAGCTACACCTTC
-	-	TRBV27	TRBJ1-2	CASSLSRGWYYGYTF	TGTGCCAGCAGTTTATCGAGAGGTTGGTATTATGGCTACACCTTC
-	once	TRBV18	TRBJ2-5	CASSPPPGSETQYF	TGTGCCAGCTCACCACCGCCAGGGTCAGAGACCCAGTACTTC
-	-	TRBV4-3	TRBJ2-1	CASSPNDKNEQFF	TGCGCCAGCAGCCCAAACGATAAGAATGAGCAGTTCTTC
-	-	TRBV15	TRBJ1-3	CATSREAGSTIYF	TGTGCCACCAGCAGAGAGGCCGGCTCTACCATATATTTT
TRBD1	few	TRBV29-1	TRBJ2-2	CSVGTGYTGELFF	TGCAGCGTGGGGACAGGATACACCGGGGAGCTGTTTTTT
TRBD2	-	TRBV19	TRBJ2-7	CASSISGSPGEQYF	TGTGCCAGTAGTATTAGCGGGAGCCCAGGCGAGCAGTACTTC
TRBD2	-	TRBV6-5	TRBJ2-5	CASKPGGTETQYF	TGTGCCAGCAAACCGGGAGGAACGGAGACCCAGTACTTC
-	few	TRBV18	TRBJ2-7	CASSPPISSVRLEQYF	TGTGCCAGCTCACCACCGATCTCAAGCGTGAGGCTCGAGCAGTACTTC
-	few	TRBV4-1	TRBJ2-4	CASSQPRGNIQYF	TGCGCCAGCAGTCAACCACGGGGGAACATTCAGTACTTC
-	-	TRBV5-6	TRBJ1-5	CASSFAPGGGNQPQHF	TGTGCCAGCAGCTTCGCCCCGGGGGGAGGCAATCAGCCCCAGCATTTT
-	-	TRBV28	TRBJ1-4	CASSITVEKLFF	TGTGCCAGCAGTATAACAGTTGAAAAACTGTTTTTT
-	few	TRBV27	TRBJ2-2	CASSLQRGTGELFF	TGTGCCAGCAGTTTACAGAGAGGAACCGGGGAGCTGTTTTTT
-	-	TRBV6-6	TRBJ1-1	CASSYSSLNTEAFF	TGTGCCAGCAGTTACTCGAGCCTGAACACTGAAGCTTTCTTT
-	once	TRBV30	TRBJ1-1	CAWTRQLNTEAFF	TGTGCCTGGACGCGACAGCTGAACACTGAAGCTTTCTTT
-	-	TRBV7-3	TRBJ2-7	CASSPSLWVGEQYF	TGTGCCAGCAGCCCCTCACTTTGGGTGGGCGAGCAGTACTTC
-	-	TRBV6-5	TRBJ1-1	CATGGQGNKGTEAFF	TGTGCCACCGGAGGGCAGGGGAACAAAGGCACTGAAGCTTTCTTT
TRBD1	-	TRBV14	TRBJ1-4	CASSHLRRDRGHEKLFF	TGTGCCAGCAGCCATCTCCGGCGGGACAGGGGGCACGAAAAACTGTTTTTT
TRBD1	-	TRBV5-6	TRBJ1-3	CASSEGQRLSGNTIYF	TGTGCCAGCAGCGAGGGACAGCGTCTCTCTGGAAACACCATATATTTT
-	-	TRBV5-1	TRBJ1-1	CASSTFGAGNTEAFF	TGCGCCAGCAGCACCTTCGGGGCAGGGAACACTGAAGCTTTCTTT
TRBD2	-	TRBV15	TRBJ2-4	CATSRDHREERIQYF	TGTGCCACCAGCAGAGATCACCGGGAGGAGAGGATTCAGTACTTC
TRBD1	-	TRBV18	TRBJ2-2	CASSGQGANTGELFF	TGTGCCAGCTCAGGACAGGGCGCGAACACCGGGGAGCTGTTTTTT
TRBD1	-	TRBV6-1	TRBJ1-3	CASERQGGGNTIYF	TGTGCCAGCGAGAGACAGGGAGGCGGAAACACCATATATTTT
TRBD2	-	TRBV6-5	TRBJ2-1	CASSYLSGGYNEQFF	TGTGCCAGCAGTTACCTAAGCGGGGGCTACAATGAGCAGTTCTTC
-	-	TRBV2	TRBJ1-2	CASKSETYDGYTF	TGTGCCAGCAAGTCCGAGACATACGATGGCTACACCTTC
-	-	TRBV12-5	TRBJ2-2	CASGSGSAGGELFF	TGTGCTAGTGGGTCCGGGAGCGCAGGGGGGGAGCTGTTTTTT
-	-	TRBV18	TRBJ2-1	CASSPGWEEQFF	TGTGCCAGCTCACCGGGGTGGGAGGAGCAGTTCTTC
TRBD2	-	TRBV7-8	TRBJ2-5	CASSPLAGGPKETQYF	TGTGCCAGCAGCCCTCTAGCGGGAGGGCCGAAAGAGACCCAGTACTTC
-	once	TRBV5-6	TRBJ2-5	CASRRRAEQETQYF	TGTGCCAGCAGACGAAGAGCGGAGCAAGAGACCCAGTACTTC
-	-	TRBV7-9	TRBJ2-7	CASSSRLERVDEQYF	TGTGCCAGCAGCTCCCGACTGGAACGAGTGGACGAGCAGTACTTC